The 31 T cell receptor beta chains in this list originate from one sample, sequenced in a study of shared clonotypes between healthy human individuals. Produced via immunoSEQ multiplex PCR; TCRdb's table is partial and in-frame only. Here the sample spans 2,500,000 or so clones, over 85% being singletons. Specimen: naive CD4+ T cells from PBMCs. Subset of the sample: CD45RA+ positively selected. Receptors were obtained from a man younger than 35 in good health. Some clones in this sample may be carry-over from other donors' samples.

This chain uses TRBV9 with TRBJ2-6; D gene ambiguous. There are 16 residues in the CDR3. Germline V lookup: CDR1 SGDLS, CDR2 YYNGEE. The V and J ends lost 4 bases and 2 bases respectively, with 13 bases between them. The CDR3 loop reads CASSPGAPTGANVLTF. Written as DNA, the CDR3 is TGTGCCAGCAGCCCCGGCGCGCCCACTGGGGCCAACGTCCTGACTTTC.

A single count supports this clone. The genes are TRBV7-9 and TRBJ1-4, with TRBD1 as a possible D gene (5 bases). This CDR3 spans 14 amino acids. CDR1 is SEHNR, CDR2 FQNEAQ, per germline (reference sequence). The V and J ends lost 2 bases and 5 bases respectively, with 9 bases between them. DNA for the CDR3: TGTGCCAGCAGCTTACAGGGCCCCAATGAAAAACTGTTTTTT. Its protein product is CASSLQGPNEKLFF.

CDR3 region: CASSLGGTLASEQYF. The CDR3 region has the DNA TGTGCCAGCAGCTTAGGGGGGACGCTCGCGTCCGAGCAGTACTTC. The chain employs TRBV7-2 and TRBJ2-7; D possibly matches TRBD1 or TRBD2 (5 bases each). Between the trimmed V and J ends, which lost 1 base and 6 bases, there was a span of 16 bases. The length of the CDR3 is 15 residues. CDR1 is SGHTA, CDR2 FQGNSA, per germline.

The chain couples TRBV4-1 to TRBJ2-3; 11 nucleotides line up with TRBD2. After removal of 1 base from V and 0 bases from J, the junction contained 3 bases not matched to a gene. There are 17 residues in the CDR3. CDR1 and CDR2 from the germline V gene are MGHRA and YSYEKL. The CDR3 sequence: CASSQGVAGGSTDTQYF. For the CDR3, the DNA is TGCGCCAGCAGCCAAGGGGTAGCGGGAGGGAGCACAGATACGCAGTATTTT.

Comment on this clone: This CDR3 is also generated by other DNA sequences in the sample. The chain recombines TRBV9 with TRBJ1-3; tentative D call: TRBD1 (5 bases). Germline V lookup: CDR1 SGDLS, CDR2 YYNGEE. With 0 bases removed from V and 4 bases from J, the gap between germline ends came to 11 bases. This CDR3 region has 15 residues. The CDR3 region is CASSVVGGGGNTIYF. DNA for the CDR3: TGTGCCAGCAGCGTAGTCGGGGGAGGAGGAAACACCATATATTTT.

Comments on this clone: The sample holds other DNA sequences that translate to the same CDR3. J is TRBJ2-3 and V is TRBV30; D remains ambiguous. Germline V gene lookup returns CDR1 GTSNPN and CDR2 SVGIG (reference sequence). V was clipped by 1 base and J by 4 bases, with 3 bases between them. The CDR3 sequence is 11 residues long. The CDR3 loop reads CAWSGPDTQYF. Here the CDR3 DNA reads TGTGCCTGGAGTGGGCCAGATACGCAGTATTTT.

This rearrangement joins TRBV9 to TRBJ2-2; D may be TRBD1 (6 bases). The germline gives CDR1 SGDLS, CDR2 YYNGEE. Between the trimmed V and J ends, which lost 7 bases and 1 base, there was a span of 11 bases. The CDR3 length is 14 residues. CDR3 coding DNA: TGTGCCAGCCAACAGACAGGGAACACCGGGGAGCTGTTTTTT. Translating it yields CASQQTGNTGELFF.

This clone was observed a handful of times. This rearrangement joins TRBV2 to TRBJ2-6, with D unclear. The CDR3 contains 15 residues. Germline lookup yields CDR1 SNHLY and CDR2 FYNNEI. Trimming left V 1 base short and J 0 bases short, with 4 bases between. The CDR3 protein is CASSEGTSGANVLTF. As DNA, the CDR3 is TGTGCCAGCAGTGAAGGGACCTCTGGGGCCAACGTCCTGACTTTC.

The chain employs TRBV27 and TRBJ2-6; D is unclear. Germline CDR1 is MNHEY and CDR2 is SMNVEV (reference sequence). The CDR3 consists of 18 residues. V gave up 6 bases and J gave up 0 bases, with 18 bases separating them. DNA of the CDR3: TGTGCCAGCAGCTCCTCTTGGGCCACCTCCTCTGGGGCCAACGTCCTGACTTTC. This encodes CASSSSWATSSGANVLTF.

The chain employs TRBV25-1 and TRBJ1-5; possibly TRBD1 for D (6 bases). This CDR3 comprises 13 residues. The germline V gene encodes CDR1 MGHDK and CDR2 SYGVNS. Deletions cut 6 bases from V and 4 bases from J, with 10 bases between. CDR3 sequence reads: CASRPQGNQPQHF. The CDR3, as DNA: TGTGCCAGCAGGCCGCAGGGGAATCAGCCCCAGCATTTT.

This clone was detected a few times. The same CDR3 arises from other DNA sequences in this sample as well. The J gene is TRBJ1-1, the V gene TRBV29-1, with D tentatively TRBD1 (5 bases). The CDR3 sequence is 12 residues long. Deletions cut 6 bases from V and 0 bases from J, with 8 bases between. Per the germline V gene, CDR1 is SQVTM and CDR2 is ANQGSEA. Here the CDR3 DNA reads TGCAGCGTCCGGGGCATGAACACTGAAGCTTTCTTT. It is translated as CSVRGMNTEAFF.

This chain links TRBV7-2 with TRBJ2-3; D is tentatively TRBD1 or TRBD2 (5 bases each). The germline V gene has CDR1 SGHTA and CDR2 FQGNSA. The length of the CDR3 is 17 residues. Trimming cost V 3 bases and J 6 bases, with 22 bases left between them. In nucleotides, the CDR3 is TGTGCCAGCAGCTTTGGAGGAGCGTACCGGGGACGGGATACGCAGTATTTT. Protein product: CASSFGGAYRGRDTQYF.

With regard to this clone: Other DNA sequences from this sample encode an identical CDR3 as well. The rearrangement joins TRBV9 to TRBJ2-7; D is perhaps TRBD2 (6 bases). The CDR3 sequence is 14 residues long. V lost 3 bases, J lost 0 bases, and 10 bases lay in between. Germline V gene data show CDR1 as SGDLS and CDR2 as YYNGEE. The CDR3 sequence: CASSAGLPSYEQYF. CDR3 bases: TGTGCCAGCAGCGCTGGACTACCCTCCTACGAGCAGTACTTC.

The chain carries TRBV28 and TRBJ2-7, with no clear D. Germline V gene lookup returns CDR1 MDHEN and CDR2 SYDVKM. Trimming stripped 4 bases from V and 4 bases from J, with 11 bases between. The CDR3 runs to 13 residues. The CDR3, as DNA: TGTGCCAGCAGTTCGCCGACGGGTTACGAGCAGTACTTC. Translating gives CASSSPTGYEQYF.

The chain uses TRBV7-2 and TRBJ2-2; D is unclear. CDR1 and CDR2 (germline): SGHTA, FQGNSA. V was cut by 5 bases and J by 0 bases, with 13 bases left in between. This CDR3 has 16 residues. The CDR3 protein is CASSLVDVANTGELFF. CDR3 DNA: TGTGCCAGCAGCCTCGTGGATGTCGCGAACACCGGGGAGCTGTTTTTT.

The CDR3 reads CASSVRSVAGPDTQYF. The CDR3, as DNA: TGTGCCAGCAGCGTCCGGAGCGTGGCGGGCCCAGATACGCAGTATTTT. This sequence joins TRBV9 and TRBJ2-3; D perhaps matches TRBD2 (5 bases). This CDR3 has 16 amino acids. Trimming removed 2 bases at V and 4 bases at J, with 17 bases between. Germline V lookup: CDR1 SGDLS, CDR2 YYNGEE.

The rearrangement uses TRBV27 and TRBJ2-6; TRBD1 might be the D (6 bases). V was cut by 6 bases and J by 2 bases, with 14 bases left in between. The CDR3 sequence is 16 residues long. CDR1 and CDR2 from the germline V gene are MNHEY and SMNVEV (reference sequence). Written as DNA, the CDR3 is TGTGCCAGCAGGAACAGGGAGTCGGCTGGGGCCAACGTCCTGACTTTC. Its translation is CASRNRESAGANVLTF.

The J gene is TRBJ2-3, the V gene TRBV18; 8 bases align to TRBD2. The germline V gene has CDR1 KGHSH and CDR2 LQKENI. The CDR3 consists of 16 residues. V lost 1 base, J lost 4 bases, and 7 bases stayed unmatched. In nucleotides, the CDR3 is TGTGCCAGCTCACCACTGGCGACTAGCGATCCAGATACGCAGTATTTT. This codes for CASSPLATSDPDTQYF.

The gene calls are TRBV5-1 and TRBJ1-4; maybe TRBD1 (5 bases). V dropped 3 bases and J dropped 7 bases, with 13 bases sitting between them. Germline assignment: CDR1 SGHRS and CDR2 YFSETQ. CDR3 length equals 14 residues. CDR3 in amino acids: CASSSGPMGEKLFF. In DNA form, the CDR3 reads TGCGCCAGCAGCTCGGGACCGATGGGTGAAAAACTGTTTTTT.

This chain connects TRBV28 to TRBJ2-6; D remains ambiguous. Between the trimmed V and J ends, which lost 5 bases and 4 bases, there was a span of 9 bases. The CDR3 has 14 amino acids. Germline-derived CDR1 and CDR2 are MDHEN and SYDVKM. The CDR3 coding sequence is TGTGCCAGCAGTACCCCGGCCGGGGCCAACGTCCTGACTTTC. It is translated as CASSTPAGANVLTF.

The genes are TRBV7-2 and TRBJ1-1; TRBD1 matches at 11 bases. Germline-derived CDR1 and CDR2 are SGHTA and FQGNSA. The CDR3 consists of 18 residues. The junction had 9 bases not matched to a gene; V was cut back by 2 bases and J by 1 base. The CDR3 region is CASSLRWTGGEGNTEAFF. The CDR3 DNA reads TGTGCCAGCAGCTTACGCTGGACAGGGGGCGAGGGGAACACTGAAGCTTTCTTT.

This clone was counted between two and nine times. This sequence joins TRBV25-1 and TRBJ1-1, with 9 bases fitting TRBD1. Germline CDR1 reads MGHDK; CDR2 reads SYGVNS. V dropped 5 bases and J dropped 4; count of bases not matched to a gene: 8. This CDR3 region has 15 residues. The CDR3 DNA reads as TGTGCCAGCAGTAAAGCGACAGGGGGGGGCACTGAAGCTTTCTTT. Translated: CASSKATGGGTEAFF.

Comments on this clone: Other DNA variants within this sample encode the same CDR3. The chain links TRBV6-5 to TRBJ2-7, with D unclear. With 8 bases removed from V and 2 bases from J, the gap between germline ends came to 13 bases. This CDR3 is 13 amino acids long. Germline loops: CDR1 MNHEY, CDR2 SVGAGI. The CDR3 here is CASSPGSPYEQYF. The CDR3 nucleotides are TGTGCCAGCTCCCCGGGCTCTCCCTACGAGCAGTACTTC.

The chain joins TRBV6-5 to TRBJ2-3; no definite D call. Germline lookup yields CDR1 MNHEY and CDR2 SVGAGI. Between the trimmed V and J ends, which lost 3 bases and 2 bases, there was a span of 6 bases. The CDR3 length is 13 residues. CDR3 sequence reads: CASSYLVTDTQYF. In DNA, the CDR3 is TGTGCCAGCAGTTATCTAGTCACAGATACGCAGTATTTT.

In this sample, this clone turned up once. V usage is TRBV27 and J usage is TRBJ2-2; 11 nucleotides line up with TRBD1. From germline, CDR1 is MNHEY and CDR2 SMNVEV (reference sequence). The V segment lost 3 bases and the J segment 4 bases; nucleotides outside the gene matches: 7. The CDR3 spans 17 residues. CDR3 DNA sequence: TGTGCCAGCAGTTTTAGGACAGGGGGCTTAAGCACCGGGGAGCTGTTTTTT. Its translation: CASSFRTGGLSTGELFF.

This clone was observed once. The chain recombines TRBV11-2 with TRBJ1-2; D is possibly TRBD1 (5 bases). V was pared by 0 bases and J by 4 bases, with 15 bases between. The CDR3 spans 16 residues. Germline CDR1 and CDR2: SGHAT and FQNNGV. The DNA of the CDR3 is TGTGCCAGCAGCTTAGATTTGGTCAGGGCCCCCTATGGCTACACCTTC. Its translation: CASSLDLVRAPYGYTF.

In its sample, this clone was seen once. Other DNA sequences in the same sample also yield this CDR3. This rearrangement joins TRBV11-3 to TRBJ2-5, with D perhaps given as TRBD1 or TRBD2 (5 bases each). CDR3 length: 13 residues. Trimming stripped 1 base from V and 5 bases from J, with 8 bases between. CDR1 SGHNT and CDR2 YENEEA come from the germline V gene. This CDR3 is CASSLGGRETQYF. The DNA for the CDR3 is TGTGCCAGCAGCTTAGGGGGACGGGAGACCCAGTACTTC.

J is TRBJ2-5 and V is TRBV19; tentatively, D is TRBD1 (5 bases). Trimming took off 6 bases at V and 4 bases at J, with 15 bases between the two ends. CDR1 and CDR2 (germline): LNHDA, SQIVND (reference sequence). The CDR3 sequence is 14 residues long. The CDR3 coding sequence is TGTGCCAGTAGGGATTCAGGGATGAGAGAGACCCAGTACTTC. Encoded protein: CASRDSGMRETQYF.

The rearrangement links TRBV19 to TRBJ1-5; D not resolved. The V end was cut by 7 bases, the J end by 0 bases, with 10 bases between. Per germline, CDR1 LNHDA and CDR2 SQIVND (reference sequence). The CDR3 is 14 residues long. The CDR3 region is CASISRDSNQPQHF. For the CDR3, the DNA is TGTGCCAGTATAAGTCGCGATAGCAATCAGCCCCAGCATTTT.

This clone is a singleton in its sample. The chain has TRBV5-5 and TRBJ1-5; 7 bases are shared with TRBD1. The ends lost 4 bases at V and 0 bases at J; junction bases unmatched: 4. CDR3 size: 15 residues. Germline V CDR1 and CDR2: SGHKS, YYEKEE (reference sequence). The CDR3, as DNA: TGTGCCAGCAGCCGCTCAGGGGGTAGCAATCAGCCCCAGCATTTT. This translates into CASSRSGGSNQPQHF.

This chain connects TRBV19 to TRBJ1-3; D remains ambiguous. CDR1 and CDR2 (germline): LNHDA, SQIVND (reference sequence). The CDR3 consists of 11 residues. V lost 3 bases and J lost 12, with 9 bases in between. The CDR3 bases are TGTGCCAGTAGTATGGGTCAGAACATATATTTT. Residues: CASSMGQNIYF.